This T cell receptor (beta chain) was observed in a study of identical twins. A universal primer site came from template switching; cDNA carried unique molecular identifiers. One entry per CDR3 protein results from TCRdb running MiXCR on the 5' RACE reads. The table lists 1.5 million to 2 million distinct CDR3 sequences, 25% to 35% of them singletons. Overall study findings and caveats: Some out-of-frame alpha sequences were shared by twins, and these showed excess low generation probability. Out-of-frame TCR alpha sharing in monozygotic twins exceeded recombination model predictions.

CDR3 length: 13 residues. Looked up from germline, CDR1 is SGDLS and CDR2 is YYNGEE. V was cut by 5 bases and J by 3 bases, with 11 bases left in between. In regard to this clonotype: Its antigen is not known.

Sequences were obtained from cord blood. The TCR comes from a newborn girl in good health. This rearrangement joins TRBV9 to TRBJ1-1; D remains ambiguous. CDR3 sequence: CASRSEADTEAFF. The CDR3 DNA reads TGTGCCAGCAGGTCGGAGGCGGACACTGAAGCTTTCTTT.